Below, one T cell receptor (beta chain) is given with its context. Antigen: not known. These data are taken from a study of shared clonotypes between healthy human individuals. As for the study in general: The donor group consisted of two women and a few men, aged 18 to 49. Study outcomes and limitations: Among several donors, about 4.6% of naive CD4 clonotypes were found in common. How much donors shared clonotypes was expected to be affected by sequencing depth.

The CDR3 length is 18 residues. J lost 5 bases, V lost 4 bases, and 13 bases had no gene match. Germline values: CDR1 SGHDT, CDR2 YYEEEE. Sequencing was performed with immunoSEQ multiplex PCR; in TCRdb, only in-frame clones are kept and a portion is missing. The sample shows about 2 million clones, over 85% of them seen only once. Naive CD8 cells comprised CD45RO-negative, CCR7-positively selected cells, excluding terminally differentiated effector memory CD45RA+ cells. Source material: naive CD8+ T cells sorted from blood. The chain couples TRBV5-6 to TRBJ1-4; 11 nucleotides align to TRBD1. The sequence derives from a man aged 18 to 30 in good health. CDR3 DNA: TGTGCCAGCAGCCCGACCGGGACAGGGGGGCGCGAAAATGAAAAACTGTTTTTT. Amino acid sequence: CASSPTGTGGRENEKLFF. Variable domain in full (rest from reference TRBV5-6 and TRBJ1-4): DAGVTQSPTHLIKTRGQQVTLRCSPKSGHDTVSWYQQALGQGPQFIFQYYEEEERQRGNFPDRFSGHQFPNYSSELNVNALLLGDSALYLCASSPTGTGGRENEKLFFGSGTQLSVL.